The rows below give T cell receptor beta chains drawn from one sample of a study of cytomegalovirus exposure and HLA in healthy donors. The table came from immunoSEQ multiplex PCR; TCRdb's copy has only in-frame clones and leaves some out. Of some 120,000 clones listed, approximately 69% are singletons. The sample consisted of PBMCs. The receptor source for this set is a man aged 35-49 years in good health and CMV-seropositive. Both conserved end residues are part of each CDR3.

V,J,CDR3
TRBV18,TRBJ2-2,CASPAGTGDTGELFF
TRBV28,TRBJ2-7,CASSLIRGGVGYEQYF
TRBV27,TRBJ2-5,CASSNGGGRRETQYF
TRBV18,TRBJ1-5,CASSPADSNQPQHF
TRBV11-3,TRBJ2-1,CASSLRRVGDMDEQFF
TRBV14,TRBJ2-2,CASSQATGTARGELFF
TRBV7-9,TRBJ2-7,CASSSSGTGVGTYEQYF
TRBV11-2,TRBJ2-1,CASSFTSGGEGEQFF
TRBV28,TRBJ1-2,CASSKNRVWQQIGGYTF
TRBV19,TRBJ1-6,CASSIINNSPLHF
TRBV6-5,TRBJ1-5,CASSPGDRSNQPQHF
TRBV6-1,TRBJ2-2,CASISTGSGGELFF
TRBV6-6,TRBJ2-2,CASRRGGDTGELFF
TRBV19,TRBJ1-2,CASSMDRANGYTF
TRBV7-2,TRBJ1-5,CASSLGRGWGQPQHF
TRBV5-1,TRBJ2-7,CASSLEPSGRYEQYF
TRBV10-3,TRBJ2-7,CAISPGVGGSYEQYF
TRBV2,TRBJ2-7,CATNIGTSGDEQYF